This T cell receptor (beta chain) was observed in a study of cytomegalovirus exposure and HLA in healthy donors. The wider study: It was reported in a later analysis that the approximately 110 validation repertoires used the same platform as the approximately 600 first-cohort repertoires. General observations from the study: Among the CMV-associated chains, a few were confirmed in vitro as specific for CMV antigens. Cytomegalovirus association was listed for about 180 TCR beta chains.

Data came from immunoSEQ multiplex PCR; TCRdb stores just in-frame clones and leaves some out. Among more than 110,000 clones, approximately 86% were seen once, and the ten largest hold about 7.9%. Note on this clone: Antigen: not known.

Donors were drawn from the roughly 120-subject validation cohort, separate from the roughly 610-subject first cohort. Per the germline V gene, CDR1 is MNHEY and CDR2 is SVGAGI. This CDR3 spans 14 amino acids. The V end lost 5 bases, the J end lost 3 bases, and 8 bases lay between the germline ends. The TCR sequence derives from a woman aged 18-30 years in good health and CMV-seropositive. Specimen: PBMCs. The chain recombines TRBV6-5 with TRBJ1-6; D gene ambiguous. CDR3 sequence reads: CASSNGDYNSPLHF. The CDR3, as DNA: TGTGCCAGCAGTAACGGGGACTATAATTCACCCCTCCACTTT.